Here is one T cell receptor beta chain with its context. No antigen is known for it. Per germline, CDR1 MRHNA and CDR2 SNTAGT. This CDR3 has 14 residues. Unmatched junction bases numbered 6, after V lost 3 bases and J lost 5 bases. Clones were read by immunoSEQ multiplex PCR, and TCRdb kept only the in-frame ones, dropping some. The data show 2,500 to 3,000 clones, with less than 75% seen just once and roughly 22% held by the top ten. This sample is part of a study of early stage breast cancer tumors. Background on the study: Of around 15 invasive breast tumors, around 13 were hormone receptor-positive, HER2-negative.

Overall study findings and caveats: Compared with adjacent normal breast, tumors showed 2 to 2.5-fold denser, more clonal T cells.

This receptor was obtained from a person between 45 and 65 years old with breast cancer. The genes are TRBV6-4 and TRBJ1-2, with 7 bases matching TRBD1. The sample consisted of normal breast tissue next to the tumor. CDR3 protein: CASSDRGLGYGYTF. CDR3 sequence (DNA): TGTGCCAGCAGTGATAGGGGGCTGGGGTATGGCTACACCTTC.